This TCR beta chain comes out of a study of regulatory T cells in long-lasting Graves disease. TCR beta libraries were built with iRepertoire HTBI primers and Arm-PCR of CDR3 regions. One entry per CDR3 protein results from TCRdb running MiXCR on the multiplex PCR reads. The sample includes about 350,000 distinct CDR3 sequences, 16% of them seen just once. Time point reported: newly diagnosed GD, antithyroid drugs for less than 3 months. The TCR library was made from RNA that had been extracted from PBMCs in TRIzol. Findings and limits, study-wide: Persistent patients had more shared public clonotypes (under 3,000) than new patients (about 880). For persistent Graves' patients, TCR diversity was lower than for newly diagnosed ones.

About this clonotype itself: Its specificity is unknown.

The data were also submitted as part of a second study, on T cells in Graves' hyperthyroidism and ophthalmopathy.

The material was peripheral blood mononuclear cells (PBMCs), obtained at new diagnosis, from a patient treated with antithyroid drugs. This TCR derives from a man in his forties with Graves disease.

The CDR3 here is CASGGGAYEQYF. As DNA, the CDR3 is TGTGCCAGCGGAGGTGGGGCCTACGAGCAGTACTTC. The V call is TRBV6-1, the J call TRBJ2-7; the D gene is possibly TRBD2 (5 bases). Per the germline V gene, CDR1 is MNHNS and CDR2 is SASEGT. V lost 8 bases to trimming and J lost 2 bases, with 10 bases between them. This CDR3 region has 12 residues.